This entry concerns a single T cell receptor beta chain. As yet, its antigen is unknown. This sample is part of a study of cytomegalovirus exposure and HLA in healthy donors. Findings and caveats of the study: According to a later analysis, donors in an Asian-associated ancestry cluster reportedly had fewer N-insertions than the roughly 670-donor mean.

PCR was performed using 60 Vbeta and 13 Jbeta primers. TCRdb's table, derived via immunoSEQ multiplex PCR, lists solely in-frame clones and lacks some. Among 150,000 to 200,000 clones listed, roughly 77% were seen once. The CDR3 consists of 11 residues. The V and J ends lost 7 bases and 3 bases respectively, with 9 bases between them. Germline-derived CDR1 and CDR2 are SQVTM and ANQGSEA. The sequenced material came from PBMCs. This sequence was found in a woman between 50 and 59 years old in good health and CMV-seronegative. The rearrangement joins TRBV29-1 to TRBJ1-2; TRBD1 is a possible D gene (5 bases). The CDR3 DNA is TGCAGCGACTGGGGCTACTATGGCTACACCTTC. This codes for CSDWGYYGYTF. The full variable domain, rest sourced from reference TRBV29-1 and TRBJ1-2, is SAVISQKPSRDICQRGTSLTIQCQVDSQVTMMFWYRQQPGQSLTLIATANQGSEATYESGFVIDKFPISRPNLTFSTLTVSNMSPEDSSIYLCSDWGYYGYTFGSGTRLTVV.